This is a list of T cell receptor beta chains from one sample in a study of T cells in Graves' hyperthyroidism and ophthalmopathy. TCRdb recomputed calls from the multiplex PCR reads with MiXCR, one row per CDR3 protein. The data hold about 510,000 distinct CDR3 sequences, with less than 15% observed a single time. The specimen was blood. The receptors shown here come from a woman between 35 and 50 years old with Graves' hyperthyroidism. CDR3s include the opening cysteine and the closing phenylalanine or tryptophan. Each record gives: clone size, V gene, J gene, D gene, CDR3 DNA, CDR3 protein. A D gene is named only where the DNA matches it firmly. A clone size is listed for some rows: how often the clone was seen (once, few, many), or a class if it is expanded.

many	TRBV3-1	TRBJ2-1	.	TGTGCCAGCAGCCAAGGGCCTCAGGGTGAGCAGTTCTTC	CASSQGPQGEQFF
many	TRBV29-1	TRBJ2-1	TRBD1	TGCAGCGTTGGCTCTATCAGGGGGCGGAATGAGCAGTTCTTC	CSVGSIRGRNEQFF
many	TRBV28	TRBJ2-7	.	TGTGCCAGCAGTTTAACCTACGAGCAGTACTTC	CASSLTYEQYF
few	TRBV12-3/TRBV12-4	TRBJ1-3	.	TGTGCCAGCAGGACTAGTGGGGGAACTGGAAACACCATATATTTT	CASRTSGGTGNTIYF
few	TRBV28	TRBJ1-2	.	TGTGCCAGCAGTTCTCCCGGGAGCGGGGTCTATGGCTACACCTTC	CASSSPGSGVYGYTF
many	TRBV10-3	TRBJ1-1	TRBD1	TGTGCCATCAGTGAGTTTACAGGGGACACTGAAGCTTTCTTT	CAISEFTGDTEAFF
many	TRBV3-1	TRBJ1-6	.	TGTGCCAGCAGCCAAGATCTGACCTCACCCCTCCACTTT	CASSQDLTSPLHF
many	TRBV2	TRBJ2-7	TRBD1	TGTGCCAGCAGTCTGGACAGGGGGTCCAACTTCCCGTACGAGCAGTACTTC	CASSLDRGSNFPYEQYF
many	TRBV28	TRBJ1-5	TRBD1	TGTGCCAGCAGACCTCCGGGACAGGTTATAGATGGCAATCAGCCCCAGCATTTT	CASRPPGQVIDGNQPQHF
many	TRBV7-2	TRBJ2-1	TRBD2	TGTGCCAGCAGCGCCTCAGGGACTACCTACAATGAGCAGTTCTTC	CASSASGTTYNEQFF
.	TRBV29-1	TRBJ2-5	.	TGCAGCGTTGAAGGAGAGGGCCAAGAGACCCAGTACTTC	CSVEGEGQETQYF
.	TRBV10-1	TRBJ2-7	TRBD1	TGCGCCAGCTGGCCCGGGACAGGGGGTCCGTACGAGCAGTACTTC	CASWPGTGGPYEQYF
many	TRBV18	TRBJ2-7	TRBD2	TGTGCCAGCTCACCATCGGCTAGCGGGAAACGCGAGCAGTACTTC	CASSPSASGKREQYF
.	TRBV30	TRBJ2-3	.	TGTGCCTGGTTTACCGGCACAGATACGCAGTATTTT	CAWFTGTDTQYF
many	TRBV6-2/TRBV6-3	TRBJ1-1	.	TGTGCCAGCAGTAGGGAGGGGAGGTACACTGAAGCTTTCTTT	CASSREGRYTEAFF
many	TRBV3-1	TRBJ1-2	.	TGTGCCAGCAGCCAACAAGATACCGGGACCCTAGGGTATGGCTACACCTTC	CASSQQDTGTLGYGYTF
few	TRBV12-3/TRBV12-4	TRBJ1-1	TRBD1	TGTGCCAGCAACCAGGGACAGCACACTGAAGCTTTCTTT	CASNQGQHTEAFF
many	TRBV28	TRBJ1-3	.	TGTGCCAGCAGTTTACTGTCTGGAAACACCATATATTTT	CASSLLSGNTIYF
.	TRBV3-1	TRBJ2-1	.	TGTGCCAGCAGCCAGGGGGCAGCGTACAATGAGCAGTTCTTC	CASSQGAAYNEQFF
few	TRBV7-9	TRBJ2-2	.	TGTGCCAGCAGCTTCTGGGGCTCCCTCAACACCGGGGAGCTGTTTTTT	CASSFWGSLNTGELFF
.	TRBV4-1	TRBJ2-7	TRBD2	TGCGCCAGCAGCCAAGTGGCGGGAGTGGGCGAGCAGTACTTC	CASSQVAGVGEQYF
.	TRBV28	TRBJ2-7	.	TGTGCCAGCAGTACCAGGGGGGAGGGTGAGCAGTACTTC	CASSTRGEGEQYF
few	TRBV28	TRBJ2-7	.	TGTGCCAGCAGATCCGGGCGGGACAGCCCCTACGAGCAGTACTTC	CASRSGRDSPYEQYF
.	TRBV12-5	TRBJ2-1	TRBD2	TGTGCTAGTGGTTTCGGGGGGACCTACAATGAGCAGTTCTTC	CASGFGGTYNEQFF
.	TRBV19	TRBJ2-3	TRBD2	TGTGCCAGTAGCCGACTAGCGCGAATCACAGATACGCAGTATTTT	CASSRLARITDTQYF
.	TRBV20-1	TRBJ2-2	.	TGCAGTGCTAGAGACGGACTTTACACCGGGGAGCTGTTTTTT	CSARDGLYTGELFF
.	TRBV5-8	TRBJ2-7	TRBD2	TGTGCCAGCAGCCCGCGGGGGACTAGCGGGCTCTTTTACGAGCAGTACTTC	CASSPRGTSGLFYEQYF
many	TRBV5-1	TRBJ2-1	TRBD2	TGCGCCAGCAGCCGGGACGGACTAGCAGCATACAATGAGCAGTTCTTC	CASSRDGLAAYNEQFF
few	TRBV9	TRBJ1-5	TRBD1	TGTGCCAGCAGCGTGGCGGGACAGGGCAATCAGCCCCAGCATTTT	CASSVAGQGNQPQHF
few	TRBV29-1	TRBJ1-1	.	TGCAGCGCACGACATAGCACTGAAGCTTTCTTT	CSARHSTEAFF
many	TRBV27	TRBJ2-5	.	TGTGCCAGCAGTTTGCACGGACAAGAGACCCAGTACTTC	CASSLHGQETQYF